The next 28 T cell receptor beta chains were all read from a single sample in a study of blood T cell repertoires in COVID-19. Using immunoSEQ multiplex PCR, the repertoire was profiled, and TCRdb retains in-frame clones only, with some absent. The sample includes about 170,000 clones, less than 90% seen only once; the top ten take approximately 14%. Sequenced sample: peripheral blood. Receptors were obtained from a woman in her 70s with COVID-19, enrolled during active disease.

The count of this clone is one. V gene TRBV28 combines with J gene TRBJ1-6; maybe TRBD1 (6 bases). The CDR3 runs to 16 residues. The V gene lost 6 bases and the J gene lost 7 bases, with 19 bases spanning the gap. Germline V lookup: CDR1 MDHEN, CDR2 SYDVKM. The CDR3 nucleotides are TGTGCCAGCAGCCCCCAGGGGACCGTCCCCAATTCACCCCTCCACTTT. This gives the protein CASSPQGTVPNSPLHF.

V usage is TRBV18 and J usage is TRBJ1-5; 8 nucleotides line up with TRBD1. Germline CDR1 is KGHSH and CDR2 is LQKENI. The CDR3 loop spans 17 amino acids. The V gene end was trimmed by 2 bases and the J gene end by 4 bases; junction bases not matched to a gene: 10. The CDR3 DNA is TGTGCCAGCTCACCAACCCTCGGACAGGGACTTAATCAGCCCCAGCATTTT. It encodes CASSPTLGQGLNQPQHF.

The gene calls are TRBV28 and TRBJ2-3, with 7 nucleotides matching TRBD1. Trimming at V came to 5 bases and at J to 1 base, leaving 3 bases not matched to a gene. Germline CDR1 and CDR2: MDHEN and SYDVKM. The CDR3 runs to 14 residues. CDR3 protein: CASSLDRGTDTQYF. Here the CDR3 DNA reads TGTGCCAGCAGTCTAGACAGGGGCACAGATACGCAGTATTTT. The variable domain in full, completed from reference TRBV28 and TRBJ2-3, reads DVKVTQSSRYLVKRTGEKVFLECVQDMDHENMFWYRQDPGLGLRLIYFSYDVKMKEKGDIPEGYSVSREKKERFSLILESASTNQTSMYLCASSLDRGTDTQYFGPGTRLTVL.

The count of this clone is one. The gene calls are TRBV3-1 (or the pseudogene TRBV3-2) and TRBJ2-5, with 13 bases matching TRBD2. V dropped 6 bases and J dropped 1; count of bases not matched to a gene: 8. CDR1 and CDR2 from the germline V gene are LGHDT and YNNKEL (reference sequence). The CDR3 contains 17 residues. The CDR3 coding sequence is TGTGCCAGCAGTCCGGGGACTAGCGGGGAAACCCAAGAGACCCAGTACTTC. This sequence encodes CASSPGTSGETQETQYF.

There are a few counts of this clone. The genes are TRBV28 and TRBJ1-5; the D is unclear. The V end was cut by 2 bases, the J end by 5 bases, with 19 bases between. The CDR3 has 17 amino acids. CDR1 and CDR2 (germline): MDHEN, SYDVKM. DNA for the CDR3: TGTGCCAGCAGTTTAGTTAGCCCTTCCCCCGGGGATCAGCCCCAGCATTTT. Its protein is CASSLVSPSPGDQPQHF.

The sample holds many counts of this clone. The chain links TRBV7-6 to TRBJ2-5, with TRBD1 matching over 9 bases. Germline CDR1 and CDR2: SGHVS and FNYEAQ. The junction had 8 bases not matched to a gene; V was cut back by 5 bases and J by 4 bases. CDR3 length: 15 residues. In DNA form, the CDR3 reads TGTGCCAGCAGCGCGGACAGGGGAAGCCTAGAGACCCAGTACTTC. It translates to CASSADRGSLETQYF. The variable domain in full, completed from reference TRBV7-6 and TRBJ2-5, reads GAGVSQSPRYKVTKRGQDVALRCDPISGHVSLYWYRQALGQGPEFLTYFNYEAQQDKSGLPNDRFSAERPEGSISTLTIQRTEQRDSAMYRCASSADRGSLETQYFGPGTRLLVL.

V is TRBV3-1 (or the pseudogene TRBV3-2) and J is TRBJ2-1; 7 bases agree with TRBD2. CDR1 is LGHDT, CDR2 YNNKEL, per germline (reference sequence). Losses at the gene ends were 5 bases for V and 5 bases for J; bases not matched to a gene: 3. This CDR3 contains 13 residues. The CDR3, as DNA: TGTGCCAGCAGCTCGGGGGGACACAATGAGCAGTTCTTC. Protein product: CASSSGGHNEQFF.

The chain is built from TRBV7-9 and TRBJ1-2, with 12 bases aligning to TRBD1. This CDR3 spans 16 amino acids. J lost 6 bases, V lost 4 bases, and 9 bases had no gene match. Germline CDR1 reads SEHNR; CDR2 reads FQNEAQ (reference sequence). The CDR3 DNA reads as TGTGCCAGCAGCTGGGGGACAGGGGGCGTTTCGGATGGCTACACCTTC. It yields the protein CASSWGTGGVSDGYTF.

DNA of the CDR3: TGTGCCAGCAGGGTAAATAAACGGGGGCAGTTCTTC. Amino acid sequence: CASRVNKRGQFF. The genes are TRBV13 and TRBJ2-1; D may be TRBD2 (5 bases). Per the germline V gene, CDR1 is PRHDT and CDR2 is FYEKMQ (reference sequence). The CDR3 runs 12 residues. Trimming left V 6 bases short and J 12 bases short, with 15 bases between.

CDR3 residues: CASSQNPSRTEAFF. The DNA of the CDR3 is TGTGCCAGCAGCCAGAATCCCTCGAGGACTGAAGCTTTCTTT. This chain joins TRBV3-1 (or the pseudogene TRBV3-2) and TRBJ1-1; no definite D call. There are 14 residues in the CDR3. CDR1 LGHDT and CDR2 YNNKEL come from the germline V gene (reference sequence). V was pared by 3 bases and J by 5 bases, with 13 bases between.

The chain uses TRBV5-5 and TRBJ1-1; D is ambiguous. Between the trimmed V and J ends, which lost 1 base and 6 bases, there was a span of 10 bases. The CDR3 consists of 13 residues. Germline V gene data show CDR1 as SGHKS and CDR2 as YYEKEE (reference sequence). The chain's CDR3 is CASSLNIGPEAFF. CDR3 DNA: TGTGCCAGCAGCTTGAATATTGGGCCTGAAGCTTTCTTT.

This clone was found once. CDR3 nucleotides: TGTGCCAGCAGCTTAGGGACAGGGGGGAATAGCAATCAGCCCCAGCATTTT. This encodes CASSLGTGGNSNQPQHF. The chain combines TRBV7-8 with TRBJ1-5, with 10 bases fitting TRBD1. After removal of 1 base from V and 0 bases from J, the junction contained 3 bases not matched to a gene. The CDR3 is made up of 17 amino acids. CDR1 is SGHVS and CDR2 is FQNEAQ in the germline V gene.

The chain carries TRBV6-1 and TRBJ2-7; TRBD2 agrees at 9 bases. The J segment lost 3 bases and the V segment lost 7 bases, leaving 7 bases of the junction unmatched. CDR1 is MNHNS and CDR2 is SASEGT in the germline V gene. The CDR3 loop spans 14 amino acids. CDR3 sequence: CASTGTSRYYEQYF. In nucleotides, the CDR3 is TGTGCCAGCACCGGGACTAGCAGATACTACGAGCAGTACTTC.

This clone was observed a handful of times. V usage is TRBV6-5 and J usage is TRBJ2-2, with D perhaps TRBD1 (6 bases). Trimming took off 3 bases at V and 1 base at J, with 9 bases between the two ends. The CDR3 sequence is 15 residues long. CDR1 is MNHEY, CDR2 SVGAGI, per germline. The CDR3 protein is CASSYMGQNTGELFF. The CDR3, as DNA: TGTGCCAGCAGTTATATGGGACAGAACACCGGGGAGCTGTTTTTT.

The chain has TRBV7-9 and TRBJ2-5; TRBD2 matches 8 bases. This CDR3 spans 15 amino acids. Trimming took 2 bases from V and 0 from J; bases not matched to a gene: 2. Germline loops: CDR1 SEHNR, CDR2 FQNEAQ (reference sequence). Here the CDR3 reads CASSLLAGYQETQYF. The CDR3 bases are TGTGCCAGCAGCTTATTAGCGGGGTACCAAGAGACCCAGTACTTC.

CDR3 protein: CAWSYNSYEQYF. Here the CDR3 DNA reads TGTGCCTGGAGTTATAATTCCTACGAGCAGTACTTC. The chain links TRBV30 to TRBJ2-7; D gene unclear. This CDR3 comprises 12 residues. Germline CDR1 GTSNPN, CDR2 SVGIG (reference sequence). Trimming took off 2 bases at V and 1 base at J, with 6 bases between the two ends.

Points on this clone: Different DNA sequences within this sample yield the same CDR3. The rearrangement joins TRBV2 to TRBJ2-7; 11 bases match TRBD2. Germline loops: CDR1 SNHLY, CDR2 FYNNEI. The junction had 6 bases not matched to a gene; V was cut back by 6 bases and J by 2 bases. This CDR3 has 15 amino acids. The CDR3 here is CASREGLADTYEQYF. Here the CDR3 DNA reads TGTGCCAGCAGGGAGGGACTAGCGGACACCTACGAGCAGTACTTC.

This chain links TRBV2 with TRBJ2-2, with 9 bases fitting TRBD1. V trimming: 3 bases; J trimming: 2 bases; junction bases outside the gene matches: 1. Looked up from germline, CDR1 is SNHLY and CDR2 is FYNNEI. This CDR3 has 15 amino acids. Here the CDR3 reads CASSEGQGNTGELFF. CDR3 DNA: TGTGCCAGCAGTGAGGGACAGGGAAACACCGGGGAGCTGTTTTTT.

The rearrangement uses TRBV28 and TRBJ1-5; the D is unclear. CDR1 is MDHEN, CDR2 SYDVKM, per germline. This CDR3 region has 15 residues. V shed 4 bases and J shed 5 bases, with 15 bases lying between them. CDR3 protein: CASSSFSPGHQPQHF. The DNA for the CDR3 is TGTGCCAGCAGTTCTTTTTCCCCAGGCCATCAGCCCCAGCATTTT.

This clone has only a few counts. The chain links TRBV28 to TRBJ1-2, with D maybe TRBD1 (5 bases). Germline lookup yields CDR1 MDHEN and CDR2 SYDVKM. V lost 2 bases to trimming and J lost 5 bases, with 9 bases between them. The CDR3 length is 13 residues. The DNA for the CDR3 is TGTGCCAGCAGTTTAGCGGGGGAGTATGGCTACACCTTC. This sequence encodes CASSLAGEYGYTF.

Points on this clone: The sample has other DNA sequences that encode this CDR3 too. J is TRBJ1-4 and V is TRBV19; D gene unclear. V lost 3 bases to trimming and J lost 0 bases, with 8 bases between them. The germline V gene has CDR1 LNHDA and CDR2 SQIVND (reference sequence). This CDR3 comprises 15 residues. In DNA, the CDR3 is TGTGCCAGTAGTATTGGCGGATCAACTAATGAAAAACTGTTTTTT. It yields the protein CASSIGGSTNEKLFF.

V usage is TRBV11-3 and J usage is TRBJ2-2, with TRBD2 matching over 11 bases. CDR3 length: 20 amino acids. The germline V gene has CDR1 SGHNT and CDR2 YENEEA. The J segment lost 0 bases and the V segment lost 5 bases, leaving 14 bases of the junction unmatched. The CDR3 nucleotides read TGTGCCAGCAGCCCACGCGACCCCGGGACTAGCGGTCCGAACACCGGGGAGCTGTTTTTT. Amino acids: CASSPRDPGTSGPNTGELFF.

Concerning this clone itself: Other nucleotide sequences in the sample specify the same CDR3. This chain connects TRBV19 to TRBJ1-1, with unresolved D. Germline V lookup: CDR1 LNHDA, CDR2 SQIVND (reference sequence). The CDR3 runs 12 residues. The V gene lost 6 bases and the J gene lost 5 bases, with 10 bases spanning the gap. CDR3 region: CASSYGGTEAFF. In DNA, the CDR3 is TGTGCCAGTAGCTACGGAGGAACTGAAGCTTTCTTT.

On this clone: Different DNA sequences within this sample yield the same CDR3. The V and J genes are TRBV10-3 and TRBJ1-1, with 7 bases fitting TRBD1. The CDR3 consists of 14 residues. CDR1 is ENHRY, CDR2 SYGVKD, per germline. V was clipped by 2 bases and J by 1 base; unmatched bases: 1. The DNA for the CDR3 is TGTGCCATCAGTGAGAGACAGGGGAACACTGAAGCTTTCTTT. This encodes CAISERQGNTEAFF.

V gene TRBV25-1 combines with J gene TRBJ2-5; 10 positions match TRBD2. Per the germline V gene, CDR1 is MGHDK and CDR2 is SYGVNS. Trimming cost V 4 bases and J 4 bases; bases outside gene matches: 0. The CDR3 is made up of 13 amino acids. CDR3 bases: TGTGCCAGCAGTGTAGCGGGGGGAGAGACCCAGTACTTC. Protein sequence: CASSVAGGETQYF.

This chain connects TRBV3-1 (or the pseudogene TRBV3-2) to TRBJ1-3; D is perhaps TRBD1 (6 bases). Trimming pared 1 base from V and 7 bases from J, leaving 17 bases between. The CDR3 is 16 amino acids. The germline CDR1 and CDR2 sequences are LGHDT and YNNKEL (reference sequence). The CDR3 region is CASSQGQGSRVNTIYF. DNA of the CDR3: TGTGCCAGCAGCCAAGGGCAGGGGAGTAGGGTGAACACCATATATTTT.

The chain combines TRBV4-1 with TRBJ1-6; possible D gene TRBD1, 6 bases. Germline CDR1 MGHRA, CDR2 YSYEKL. The CDR3 loop spans 16 amino acids. The V gene lost 3 bases and the J gene lost 7 bases, with 16 bases spanning the gap. The CDR3 DNA is TGCGCCAGCAGCCACCCCGAGGGGGTTTACAATTCACCCCTCCACTTT. Protein sequence: CASSHPEGVYNSPLHF.

The V call is TRBV9, the J call TRBJ2-3, with D hard to call. V dropped 5 bases and J dropped 3 bases, with 10 bases sitting between them. The V gene's germline CDR1 is SGDLS and CDR2 YYNGEE. This CDR3 has 13 amino acids. The CDR3 coding sequence is TGTGCCAGCAGAGCACCGATTACAGATACGCAGTATTTT. This sequence encodes CASRAPITDTQYF. Complete variable domain (other parts from reference TRBV9 and TRBJ2-3): DSGVTQTPKHLITATGQRVTLRCSPRSGDLSVYWYQQSLDQGLQFLIQYYNGEERAKGNILERFSAQQFPDLHSELNLSSLELGDSALYFCASRAPITDTQYFGPGTRLTVL.